The T cell receptor beta chain described here comes from a study of post-analysis software for immune sequencing data. Whole-study context: Recorded disease courses covered relapsing-remitting, secondary progressive and progressive-relapsing multiple sclerosis. Some patients had no subtype annotation.

TCR beta libraries were prepared from cDNA with unique molecular identifiers. Yield was 450,000 to 650,000 cDNA molecules from 1 to 10 million T cells. TCRdb re-called the PCR reads through MiXCR, storing one row per CDR3 protein. The table shows some 700,000 distinct CDR3 sequences, with 55% to 60% occurring only once. Points from the study as a whole: Among multiple sclerosis patients, normalized Chao1 diversity was significantly below that of controls. Strong co-clustering by F measure was seen for same-batch samples.

As for this clonotype: The target antigen is unknown.

The specimen was blood. The origin of this receptor is a girl aged 2 to 9 with multiple sclerosis.

The CDR3 is CASSAGQSNQPQHF. CDR3 DNA: TGTGCCAGCAGCGCAGGACAGTCGAATCAGCCCCAGCATTTT. The rearrangement joins TRBV7-2 to TRBJ1-5; the D gene is possibly TRBD1 (6 bases). Per the germline V gene, CDR1 is SGHTA and CDR2 is FQGNSA. V shed 5 bases and J shed 4 bases, with 12 bases lying between them. The CDR3 is 14 amino acids.